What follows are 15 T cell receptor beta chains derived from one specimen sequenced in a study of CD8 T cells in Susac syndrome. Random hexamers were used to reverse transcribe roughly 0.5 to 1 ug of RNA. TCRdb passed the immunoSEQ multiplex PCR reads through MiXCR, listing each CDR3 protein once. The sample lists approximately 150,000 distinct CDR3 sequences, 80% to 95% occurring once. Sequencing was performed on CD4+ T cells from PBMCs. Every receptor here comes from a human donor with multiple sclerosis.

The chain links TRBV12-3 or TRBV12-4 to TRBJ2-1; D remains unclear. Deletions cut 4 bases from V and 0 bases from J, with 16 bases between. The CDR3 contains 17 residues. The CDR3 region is CASSSPSSMSSYNEQFF. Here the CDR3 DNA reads TGTGCCAGCAGTTCGCCCTCGTCCATGAGCTCCTACAATGAGCAGTTCTTC.

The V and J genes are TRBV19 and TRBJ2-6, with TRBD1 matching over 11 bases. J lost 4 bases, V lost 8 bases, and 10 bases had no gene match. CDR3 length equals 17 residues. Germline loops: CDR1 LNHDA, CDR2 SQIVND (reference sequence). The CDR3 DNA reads TGTGCCAGTTCACCGGGACAGGGGGTCTCCGGGGCCAACGTCCTGACTTTC. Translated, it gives CASSPGQGVSGANVLTF.

The CDR3 region has the DNA TGCAGTGGTCTGGGGGGGTATTACGAGCAGTACTTC. It is translated as CSGLGGYYEQYF. The chain uses TRBV20-1 and TRBJ2-7, with 7 bases identical to TRBD2. The CDR3 loop spans 12 amino acids. Trimming took 7 bases from V and 4 from J; bases not matched to a gene: 7. The V gene's germline CDR1 is DFQATT and CDR2 SNEGSKA (reference sequence).

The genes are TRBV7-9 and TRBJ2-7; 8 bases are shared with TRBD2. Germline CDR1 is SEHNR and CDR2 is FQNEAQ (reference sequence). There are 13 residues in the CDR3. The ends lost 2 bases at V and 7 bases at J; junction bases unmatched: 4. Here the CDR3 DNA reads TGTGCCAGCAGCTTAAGCGGGGGCGGGGAGCAGTACTTC. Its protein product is CASSLSGGGEQYF.

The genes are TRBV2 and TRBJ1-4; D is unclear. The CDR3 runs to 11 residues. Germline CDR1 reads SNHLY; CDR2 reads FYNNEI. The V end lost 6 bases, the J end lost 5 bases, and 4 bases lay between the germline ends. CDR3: CASRENEKLFF. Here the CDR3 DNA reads TGTGCCAGCAGGGAAAATGAAAAACTGTTTTTT.

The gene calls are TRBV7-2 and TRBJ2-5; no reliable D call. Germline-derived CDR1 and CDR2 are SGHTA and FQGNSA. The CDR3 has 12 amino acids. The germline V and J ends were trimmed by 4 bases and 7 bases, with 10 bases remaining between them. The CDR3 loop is CASSSDVGTQYF. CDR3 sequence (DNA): TGTGCCAGCAGCTCCGACGTGGGGACCCAGTACTTC.

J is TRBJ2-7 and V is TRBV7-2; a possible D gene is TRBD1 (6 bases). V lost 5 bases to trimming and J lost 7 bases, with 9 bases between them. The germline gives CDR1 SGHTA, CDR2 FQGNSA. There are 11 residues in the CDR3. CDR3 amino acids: CASSNRAEQYF. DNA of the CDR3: TGTGCCAGCAGCAACAGGGCAGAGCAGTACTTC.

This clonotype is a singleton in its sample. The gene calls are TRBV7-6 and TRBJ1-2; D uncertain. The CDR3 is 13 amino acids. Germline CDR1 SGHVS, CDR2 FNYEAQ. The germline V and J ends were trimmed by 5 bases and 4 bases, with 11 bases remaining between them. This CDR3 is CASSLDGSYGYTF. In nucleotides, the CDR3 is TGTGCCAGCAGCCTCGACGGCAGCTATGGCTACACCTTC.

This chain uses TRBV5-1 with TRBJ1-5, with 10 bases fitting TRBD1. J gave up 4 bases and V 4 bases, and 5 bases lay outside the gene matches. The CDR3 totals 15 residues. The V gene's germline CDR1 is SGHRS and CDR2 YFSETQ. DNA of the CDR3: TGCGCCAGCAGCCCCGGGACAGGGGAAAATCAGCCCCAGCATTTT. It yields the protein CASSPGTGENQPQHF.

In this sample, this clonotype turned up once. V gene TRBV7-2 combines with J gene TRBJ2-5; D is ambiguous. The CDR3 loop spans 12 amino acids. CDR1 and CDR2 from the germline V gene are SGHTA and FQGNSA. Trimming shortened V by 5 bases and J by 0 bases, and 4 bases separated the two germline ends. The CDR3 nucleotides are TGTGCCAGCAGCAAGTACCAAGAGACCCAGTACTTC. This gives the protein CASSKYQETQYF. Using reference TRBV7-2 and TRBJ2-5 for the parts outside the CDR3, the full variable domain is GAGVSQSPSNKVTEKGKDVELRCDPISGHTALYWYRQSLGQGLEFLIYFQGNSAPDKSGLPSDRFSAERTGGSVSTLTIQRTQQEDSAVYLCASSKYQETQYFGPGTRLLVL.

The CDR3 region has the DNA TGTGCCAGCAGCTATTCGGGGAGGGGGAGACAGCCCCAGCATTTT. Protein product: CASSYSGRGRQPQHF. The chain employs TRBV2 and TRBJ1-5; tentatively, D is TRBD1 (6 bases). Germline CDR1 and CDR2: SNHLY and FYNNEI. The CDR3 runs 15 residues. With 6 bases removed from V and 7 bases from J, the gap between germline ends came to 19 bases.

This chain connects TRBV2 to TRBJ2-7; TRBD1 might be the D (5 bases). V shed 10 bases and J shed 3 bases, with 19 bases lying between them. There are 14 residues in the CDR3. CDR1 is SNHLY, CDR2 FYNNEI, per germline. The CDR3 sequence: CATQGQGIIYEQYF. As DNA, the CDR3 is TGTGCCACCCAAGGCCAGGGAATAATCTACGAGCAGTACTTC.

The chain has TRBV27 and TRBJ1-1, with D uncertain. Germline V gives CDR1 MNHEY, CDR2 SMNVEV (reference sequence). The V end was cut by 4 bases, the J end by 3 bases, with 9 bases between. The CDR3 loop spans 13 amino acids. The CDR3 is CASSSVLDTEAFF. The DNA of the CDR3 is TGTGCCAGCAGTTCGGTCCTGGACACTGAAGCTTTCTTT.

The CDR3 spells CASITPGLNTGELFF. CDR3 sequence (DNA): TGTGCCAGCATCACTCCGGGGTTAAACACCGGGGAGCTGTTTTTT. The V call is TRBV28, the J call TRBJ2-2; perhaps TRBD2 as D (5 bases). The germline V gene encodes CDR1 MDHEN and CDR2 SYDVKM. CDR3 length: 15 residues. Trimming left V 7 bases short and J 2 bases short, with 14 bases between.

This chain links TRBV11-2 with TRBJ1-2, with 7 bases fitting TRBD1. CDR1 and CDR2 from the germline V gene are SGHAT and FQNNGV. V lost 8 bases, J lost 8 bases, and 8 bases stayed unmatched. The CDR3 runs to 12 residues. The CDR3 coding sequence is TGTGCCAGCGAGGGGGCTTCGAGAGGCTACACCTTC. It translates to CASEGASRGYTF.